This TCR beta chain is from a study of shared clonotypes between healthy human individuals. Study summary: Per-donor plates numbered three CD4 naive, three CD4 memory, two CD8 naive and one CD8 memory.

A split of CD4+ cells into CD45RA+ naive and CD45RA-negative memory subsets was performed. Per the germline V gene, CDR1 is MNHNY and CDR2 is SVGAGI (reference sequence). The ends lost 2 bases at V and 9 bases at J; junction bases unmatched: 4. CDR3 length: 15 residues. Study results and limitations: For naive CD4 cells, 4% to 6% of clonotypes were shared across a handful of donors.

The repertoire was sequenced with immunoSEQ multiplex PCR; TCRdb's copy has only in-frame clones and lacks some. The data contain 2,100,000 or so clones, around 95% of them seen just once; the ten biggest clones take up more than 0.1%. There are a few counts of this clone. Its antigen is unidentified. The source is a man between 18 and 35 years old in good health. The sequenced sample was naive CD4+ T cells sorted from blood. This sample's subset: CD45RA+ positively selected. The chain joins TRBV6-6 to TRBJ1-6, with 10 nucleotides matching TRBD1. CDR3 amino acids: CASSYPGQGSSPLHF. The DNA for the CDR3 is TGTGCCAGCAGTTACCCGGGACAGGGGAGTTCACCCCTCCACTTT.